Below, one T cell receptor (beta chain) is given with its context. V lost 4 bases to trimming and J lost 3 bases, with 9 bases between them. CDR1 and CDR2 from the germline V gene are SNHLY and FYNNEI. This CDR3 is 13 amino acids long. This sample is part of a study of cytomegalovirus exposure and HLA in healthy donors. PCR amplification relied on 60 Vbeta primers (plus 13 Jbeta primers). TCRdb's copy holds only in-frame clones and misses some; the assay was immunoSEQ multiplex PCR. In the table there are 120,000 or so clones, over 65% of which are singletons. Sequenced material: PBMCs. The V call is TRBV2, the J call TRBJ1-2; D is possibly TRBD1 (6 bases). This receptor was identified in a man aged 35-49 years in good health and CMV-seropositive. The CDR3 DNA is TGTGCCAGCAGTGGGCAGGGGTACTATGGCTACACCTTC. Translating it yields CASSGQGYYGYTF.